Detailed here is one T cell receptor (beta chain). The antigen is not known. These data originate in a study of T cell responses to AZD1222 COVID-19 vaccine. Study-wide context: Samples with a second dose at about 4 or about 12 weeks were pooled together.

This CDR3 comprises 15 residues. V was clipped by 0 bases and J by 1 base, with 10 bases between them. Germline V lookup: CDR1 SGHRS, CDR2 YFSETQ. Findings and caveats of the study: The repertoires were collected only after the peak T cell response. Spike was spanned by vaccine-associated CD4 TCRs, which were dominant at 160-218 and 743-854.

Assay: immunoSEQ multiplex PCR; the TCRdb copy retains only in-frame clones and omits some. The profile shows some 170,000 clones, 70% to 90% of them singletons. The TCR was taken from an adult in good health. The gene calls are TRBV5-1 and TRBJ1-1; D is possibly TRBD1 (5 bases). Material: peripheral blood, obtained on day 0 of AZD1222 vaccination. DNA of the CDR3: TGCGCCAGCAGCTTGGAAGGTCAGGGGAACACTGAAGCTTTCTTT. It yields the protein CASSLEGQGNTEAFF.